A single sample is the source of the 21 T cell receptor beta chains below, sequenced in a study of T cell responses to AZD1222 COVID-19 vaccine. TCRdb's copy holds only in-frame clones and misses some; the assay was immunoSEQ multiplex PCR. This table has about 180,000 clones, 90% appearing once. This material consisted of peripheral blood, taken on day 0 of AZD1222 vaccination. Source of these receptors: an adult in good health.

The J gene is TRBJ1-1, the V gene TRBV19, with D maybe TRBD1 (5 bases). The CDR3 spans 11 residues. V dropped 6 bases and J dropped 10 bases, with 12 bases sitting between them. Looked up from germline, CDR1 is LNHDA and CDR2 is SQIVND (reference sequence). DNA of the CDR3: TGTGCCAGTAGACTTACAGGAAGAGCTTTCTTT. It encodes CASRLTGRAFF.

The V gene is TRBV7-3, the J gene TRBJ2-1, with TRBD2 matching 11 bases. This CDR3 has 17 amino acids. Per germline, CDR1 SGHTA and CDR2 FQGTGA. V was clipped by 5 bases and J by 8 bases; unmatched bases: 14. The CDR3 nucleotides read TGTGCCAGCAGCCTCCAACCTTTAGCGGGGGGGCTCCATGAGCAGTTCTTC. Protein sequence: CASSLQPLAGGLHEQFF.

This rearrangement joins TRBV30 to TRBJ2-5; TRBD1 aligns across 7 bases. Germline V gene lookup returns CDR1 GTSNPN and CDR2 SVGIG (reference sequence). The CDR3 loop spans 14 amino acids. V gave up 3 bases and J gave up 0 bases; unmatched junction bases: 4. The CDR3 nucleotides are TGTGCCTGGAGCAGGGGGACAGACCAAGAGACCCAGTACTTC. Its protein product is CAWSRGTDQETQYF.

The CDR3 DNA reads TGTGCCAGCAGCTTAGTACAGAGCAATCAGCCCCAGCATTTT. Translated: CASSLVQSNQPQHF. The V call is TRBV7-8, the J call TRBJ1-5; D uncertain. V gave up 1 base and J gave up 1 base, with 5 bases separating them. Germline V gives CDR1 SGHVS, CDR2 FQNEAQ. This CDR3 region has 14 residues.

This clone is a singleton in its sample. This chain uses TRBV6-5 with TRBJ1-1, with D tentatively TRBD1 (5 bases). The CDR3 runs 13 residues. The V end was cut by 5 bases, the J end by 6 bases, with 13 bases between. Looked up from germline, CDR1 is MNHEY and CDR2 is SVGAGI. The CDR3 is CASSIQGMAEAFF. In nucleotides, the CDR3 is TGTGCCAGCAGTATCCAGGGAATGGCTGAAGCTTTCTTT.

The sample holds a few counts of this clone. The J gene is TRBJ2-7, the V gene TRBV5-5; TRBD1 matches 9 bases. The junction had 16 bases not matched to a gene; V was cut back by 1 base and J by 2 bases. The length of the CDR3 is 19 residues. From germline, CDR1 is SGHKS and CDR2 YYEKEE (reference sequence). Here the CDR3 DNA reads TGTGCCAGCAGCTTGTGGGGCGGGGACAGGGATTCACCTGCCTACGAGCAGTACTTC. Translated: CASSLWGGDRDSPAYEQYF.

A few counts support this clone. The DNA of the CDR3 is TGTGCCAGCAGCTTATCGACAGGGGTCGGAAACACCATATATTTT. It specifies CASSLSTGVGNTIYF. The chain combines TRBV7-2 with TRBJ1-3; 8 bases agree with TRBD1. This CDR3 contains 15 residues. Germline lookup yields CDR1 SGHTA and CDR2 FQGNSA. V shed 2 bases and J 4 bases; nucleotides not matched to a gene: 4.

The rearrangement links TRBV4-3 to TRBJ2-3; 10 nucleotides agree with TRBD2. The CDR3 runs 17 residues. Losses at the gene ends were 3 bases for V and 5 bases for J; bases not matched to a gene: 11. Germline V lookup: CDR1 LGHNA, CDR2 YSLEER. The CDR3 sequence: CASSHYGSGGARDTQYF. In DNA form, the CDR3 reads TGCGCCAGCAGCCACTACGGCAGCGGGGGGGCGAGAGATACGCAGTATTTT.

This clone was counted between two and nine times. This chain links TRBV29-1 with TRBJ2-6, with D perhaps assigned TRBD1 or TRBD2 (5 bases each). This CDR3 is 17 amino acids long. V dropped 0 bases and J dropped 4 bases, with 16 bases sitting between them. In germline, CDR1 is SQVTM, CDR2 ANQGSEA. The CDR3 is CSVEDRGRGSGANVLTF. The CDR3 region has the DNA TGCAGCGTTGAAGATCGGGGCCGGGGATCAGGGGCCAACGTCCTGACTTTC. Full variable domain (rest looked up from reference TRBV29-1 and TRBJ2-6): SAVISQKPSRDICQRGTSLTIQCQVDSQVTMMFWYRQQPGQSLTLIATANQGSEATYESGFVIDKFPISRPNLTFSTLTVSNMSPEDSSIYLCSVEDRGRGSGANVLTFGAGSRLTVL.

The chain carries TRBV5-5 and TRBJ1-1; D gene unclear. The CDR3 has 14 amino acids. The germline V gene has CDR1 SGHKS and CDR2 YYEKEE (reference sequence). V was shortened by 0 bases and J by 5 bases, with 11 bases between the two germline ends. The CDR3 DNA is TGTGCCAGCAGCTTGGGGGTGGCGCCGACTGAAGCTTTCTTT. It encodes CASSLGVAPTEAFF. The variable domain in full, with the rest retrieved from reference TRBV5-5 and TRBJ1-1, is DAGVTQSPTHLIKTRGQQVTLRCSPISGHKSVSWYQQVLGQGPQFIFQYYEKEERGRGNFPDRFSARQFPNYSSELNVNALLLGDSALYLCASSLGVAPTEAFFGQGTRLTVV.

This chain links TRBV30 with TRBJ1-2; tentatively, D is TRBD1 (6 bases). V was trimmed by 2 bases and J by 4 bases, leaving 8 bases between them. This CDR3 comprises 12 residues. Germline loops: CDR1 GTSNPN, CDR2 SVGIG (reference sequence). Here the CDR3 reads CAWSQGSYGYTF. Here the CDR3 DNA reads TGTGCCTGGAGTCAGGGGTCCTATGGCTACACCTTC.

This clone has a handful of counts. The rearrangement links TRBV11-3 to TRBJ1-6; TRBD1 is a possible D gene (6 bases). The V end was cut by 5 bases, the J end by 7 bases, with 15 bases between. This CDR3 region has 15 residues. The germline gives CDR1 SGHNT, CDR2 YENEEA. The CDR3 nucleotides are TGTGCCAGCAGCCTACGGGCAGGGGTAAATTCACCCCTCCACTTT. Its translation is CASSLRAGVNSPLHF.

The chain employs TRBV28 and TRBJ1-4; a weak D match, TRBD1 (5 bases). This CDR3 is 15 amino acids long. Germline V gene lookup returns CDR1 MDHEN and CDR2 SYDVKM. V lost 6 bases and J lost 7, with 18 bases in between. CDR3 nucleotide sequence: TGTGCCAGCAGCCTCATAGGGCAGGGTGGTGAAAAACTGTTTTTT. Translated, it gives CASSLIGQGGEKLFF.

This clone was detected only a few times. Here the CDR3 DNA reads TGTGCCAGCACCCCGAGCTCTGGAAACACCATATATTTT. As protein: CASTPSSGNTIYF. This chain uses TRBV12-3 or TRBV12-4 with TRBJ1-3; no clear D. V gave up 7 bases and J gave up 0 bases, with 7 bases separating them. The CDR3 spans 13 residues.

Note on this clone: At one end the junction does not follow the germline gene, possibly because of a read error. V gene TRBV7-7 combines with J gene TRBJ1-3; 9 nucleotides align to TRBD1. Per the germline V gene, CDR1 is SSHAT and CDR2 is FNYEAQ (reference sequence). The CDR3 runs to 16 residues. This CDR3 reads CASSHGQGYHGNTIYF. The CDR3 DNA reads TGTGCTAGCAGCCACGGACAGGGGTATCATGGAAACACCATATATTTT.

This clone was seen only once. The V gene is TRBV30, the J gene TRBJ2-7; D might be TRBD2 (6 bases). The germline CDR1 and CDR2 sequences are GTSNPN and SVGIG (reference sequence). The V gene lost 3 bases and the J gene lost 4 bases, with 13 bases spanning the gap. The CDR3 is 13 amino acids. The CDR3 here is CAWSSGLTYEQYF. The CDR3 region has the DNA TGTGCCTGGAGCTCGGGACTTACTTACGAGCAGTACTTC. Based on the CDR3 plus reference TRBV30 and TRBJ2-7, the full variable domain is SQTIHQWPATLVQPVGSPLSLECTVEGTSNPNLYWYRQAAGRGLQLLFYSVGIGQISSEVPQNLSASRPQDRQFILSSKKLLLSDSGFYLCAWSSGLTYEQYFGPGTRLTVT.

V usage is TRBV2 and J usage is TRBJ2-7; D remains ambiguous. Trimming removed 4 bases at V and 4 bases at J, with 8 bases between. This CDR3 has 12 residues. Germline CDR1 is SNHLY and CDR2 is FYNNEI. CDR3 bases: TGTGCCAGCAGTGTTCCAGGTTACGAGCAGTACTTC. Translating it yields CASSVPGYEQYF.

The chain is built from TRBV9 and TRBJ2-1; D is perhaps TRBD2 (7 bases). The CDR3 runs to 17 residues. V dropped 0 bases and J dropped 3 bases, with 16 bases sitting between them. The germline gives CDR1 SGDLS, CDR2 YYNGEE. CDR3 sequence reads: CASSVVGAGGHYNEQFF. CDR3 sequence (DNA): TGTGCCAGCAGCGTAGTGGGGGCCGGGGGGCACTACAATGAGCAGTTCTTC.

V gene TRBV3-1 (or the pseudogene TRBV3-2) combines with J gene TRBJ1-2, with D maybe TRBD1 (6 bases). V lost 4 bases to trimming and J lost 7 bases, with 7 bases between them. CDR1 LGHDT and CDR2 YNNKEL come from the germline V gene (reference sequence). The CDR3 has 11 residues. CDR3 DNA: TGTGCCAGCAGCCCAGGGGTTGGCTACACCTTC. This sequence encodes CASSPGVGYTF.

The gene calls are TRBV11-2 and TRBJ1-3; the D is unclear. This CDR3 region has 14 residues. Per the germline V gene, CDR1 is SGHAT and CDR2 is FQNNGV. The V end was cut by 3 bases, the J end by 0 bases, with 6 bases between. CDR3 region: CASSLSSSGNTIYF. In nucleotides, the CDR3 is TGTGCCAGCAGCTTGAGTTCCTCTGGAAACACCATATATTTT. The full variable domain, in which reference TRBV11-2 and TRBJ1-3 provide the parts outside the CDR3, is EAGVAQSPRYKIIEKRQSVAFWCNPISGHATLYWYQQILGQGPKLLIQFQNNGVVDDSQLPKDRFSAERLKGVDSTLKIQPAKLEDSAVYLCASSLSSSGNTIYFGEGSWLTVV.

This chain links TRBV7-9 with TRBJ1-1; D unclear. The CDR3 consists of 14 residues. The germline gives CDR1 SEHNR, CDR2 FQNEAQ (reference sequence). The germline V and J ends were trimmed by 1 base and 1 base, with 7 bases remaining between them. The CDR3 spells CASSLVEANTEAFF. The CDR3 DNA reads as TGTGCCAGCAGCTTAGTGGAGGCGAACACTGAAGCTTTCTTT.